This TCR beta chain was retrieved from a study of OX40 agonist ivuxolimab in advanced cancers. Some clones are missing from TCRdb's copy, which holds only in-frame ones; the method was immunoSEQ multiplex PCR. The sample yields about 49,000 clones, 60% to 80% seen once. The sample here was CD4+ or CD8+ T cells sorted from blood, taken in a trial of the OX40 agonist ivuxolimab. The TCR comes from an adult with an advanced solid tumor such as melanoma, head and neck, liver or kidney cancer.

DNA for the CDR3: TGCGCCAGCAGTGAGCCGGGAGAGGGTACAGAGACCCAGTACTTC. Protein sequence: CASSEPGEGTETQYF. The rearrangement uses TRBV10-1 and TRBJ2-5, with D possibly TRBD2 on 6 matching bases. The CDR3 has 15 residues. The germline gives CDR1 WNHNN, CDR2 SYGVQD (reference sequence). Trimming removed 2 bases from V and 4 bases from J, with 14 bases in between.